A selection of T cell receptor beta chains follows, all from one sample in a study of blood T cell repertoires in COVID-19. Produced via immunoSEQ multiplex PCR; TCRdb's table is partial and in-frame only. The table has approximately 21,000 clones, around 67% seen once. The sample taken for sequencing was peripheral blood. The receptors here all came from a human donor in a cohort sampled during active or convalescent COVID-19. CDR3s include the opening cysteine and the closing phenylalanine or tryptophan. The D gene is left open where the match is weak. Size is stated for part of the rows, as once, few or many counts, or as a class when the clone is expanded.

J gene	clone size	D gene	V gene	CDR3 DNA	CDR3 protein
TRBJ2-1	NA	TRBD1	TRBV6-5	TGTGCCAGCATTATATCCGGGACAGGAGGTGAGCAGTTCTTC	CASIISGTGGEQFF
TRBJ1-2	NA	NA	TRBV28	TGTGCCAGCAGCCTAGGGGTTCGGTATGGCTACACCTTC	CASSLGVRYGYTF
TRBJ1-1	NA	TRBD1	TRBV10-3	TGTGCCACCGGACAGGCCACTGAAGCTTTCTTT	CATGQATEAFF
TRBJ1-2	NA	TRBD1	TRBV19	TGTGCCAGTAGGACAGGGGGCGGCCTTAACTATGGCTACACCTTC	CASRTGGGLNYGYTF
TRBJ1-2	few	NA	TRBV5-1	TGCGCCAGCAGCTTGGGGAGTGGAGCTAACTATGGCTACACCTTC	CASSLGSGANYGYTF
TRBJ1-6	NA	NA	TRBV18	TGTGCCAGCTCACCACCTAGGAGGGGAGATTCACCCCTCCACTTT	CASSPPRRGDSPLHF
TRBJ1-5	NA	NA	TRBV5-5	TGTGCCAGCAGCCGGACGGGAACAAATCAGCCCCAGCATTTT	CASSRTGTNQPQHF
TRBJ1-2	few	TRBD1	TRBV5-4	TGTGCCAGCACCGTCAGGGGGCGCGACTATGGCTACACCTTC	CASTVRGRDYGYTF
TRBJ2-3	NA	TRBD2	TRBV18	TGTGCCAGCTCACCCCTAGCGGGTAAGACAGATACGCAGTATTTT	CASSPLAGKTDTQYF
TRBJ1-1	medium-sized	NA	TRBV6-5	TGTGCCAGCCATAAAGGGGTGAACACTGAAGCTTTCTTT	CASHKGVNTEAFF
TRBJ2-5	NA	NA	TRBV7-2	TGTGCCAGCCGGCTAGCCGTTTACCAAGAGACCCAGTACTTC	CASRLAVYQETQYF
TRBJ2-7	NA	TRBD2	TRBV6-5	TGTGCCAGCAGGGGGGGGGATAGGGAGCAGTACTTC	CASRGGDREQYF
TRBJ2-1	NA	NA	TRBV5-4	TGTGCCAGCAGCCGTAAGACAGGATCCAATGAGCAGTTCTTC	CASSRKTGSNEQFF
TRBJ1-1	NA	NA	TRBV6-6	TGTGCCAGCAGCTTACAGGGGAACACTGAAGCTTTCTTT	CASSLQGNTEAFF
TRBJ1-2	few	TRBD1	TRBV19	TGTGCCAGCCGACCGGGACAGGGGGCGAATGGCTACACCTTC	CASRPGQGANGYTF
TRBJ2-3	NA	TRBD2	TRBV10-3	TGTGCCATCAGTGAGCCGGGACTAGCGGGGGGAAATACGCAGTATTTT	CAISEPGLAGGNTQYF
TRBJ1-2	NA	NA	TRBV11-2	TGTGCCAGCAGCTTAGAGGGGGCGGCATCCTATGGCTACACCTTC	CASSLEGAASYGYTF
TRBJ2-5	NA	NA	TRBV2	TGTGCCAGCAGTTACAGGGTCACCCAGTACTTC	CASSYRVTQYF
TRBJ2-7	NA	TRBD1	TRBV6-5	TGTGCCAGCGGCAGGGACAGGGGGCTGGGGGAGCAGTACTTC	CASGRDRGLGEQYF
TRBJ1-5	NA	TRBD1	TRBV29-1	TGCAGCGTATCGGGAACATATAACGACAGGGAAAGCAATCAGCCCCAGCATTTT	CSVSGTYNDRESNQPQHF
TRBJ2-3	NA	TRBD2	TRBV5-1	TGCGCCAGCACCCGGGGGGGGGATGGCACAGATACGCAGTATTTT	CASTRGGDGTDTQYF
TRBJ1-4	NA	NA	TRBV19	TGTGCCAGTAGTATAGAGGACAGCCTATACCCTTCTAATGAAAAACTGTTTTTT	CASSIEDSLYPSNEKLFF
TRBJ1-1	NA	NA	TRBV25-1	TGTGCCAGCAGTGAACCTCCTTCAGGGGATGGGAACACTGAAGCTTTCTTT	CASSEPPSGDGNTEAFF
TRBJ1-1	NA	NA	TRBV5-1	TGCGCCAGCAGCTCTCTCGCCACCGGGACAAGACCTGAAGCTTTCTTT	CASSSLATGTRPEAFF